The clone carrying this TCR beta chain has just a few counts. This sample stems from a study of T-cell reconstitution after alpha-beta-depleted transplantation in children. Library preparation (for TCRbeta) was performed with unique molecular identifiers. TCRdb re-called the PCR reads with MiXCR, one entry per CDR3 protein. Seen here are 200,000 to 250,000 distinct CDR3 sequences, around 7.7% observed once, and the top ten hold 35%. Germline V gene sequence: CDR1 SGHRS, CDR2 YFSETQ. This CDR3 comprises 19 residues. V dropped 0 bases and J dropped 1; count of bases not matched to a gene: 8. This chain joins TRBV5-1 and TRBJ2-5, with TRBD2 identical over 14 bases. The specimen comprised PBMCs, mostly from graft donor cells, sampled 360 days after TCRalphabeta/CD19-depleted stem cell transplant. This TCR was sampled from a male patient between 2 and 10 years old who had a stem cell transplant for acute myeloid leukemia, so the T cells may come from the graft donor. The CDR3: CASSLAHWTSGGPQETQYF. The CDR3 DNA reads as TGCGCCAGCAGCTTGGCCCACTGGACTAGCGGGGGGCCCCAAGAGACCCAGTACTTC.